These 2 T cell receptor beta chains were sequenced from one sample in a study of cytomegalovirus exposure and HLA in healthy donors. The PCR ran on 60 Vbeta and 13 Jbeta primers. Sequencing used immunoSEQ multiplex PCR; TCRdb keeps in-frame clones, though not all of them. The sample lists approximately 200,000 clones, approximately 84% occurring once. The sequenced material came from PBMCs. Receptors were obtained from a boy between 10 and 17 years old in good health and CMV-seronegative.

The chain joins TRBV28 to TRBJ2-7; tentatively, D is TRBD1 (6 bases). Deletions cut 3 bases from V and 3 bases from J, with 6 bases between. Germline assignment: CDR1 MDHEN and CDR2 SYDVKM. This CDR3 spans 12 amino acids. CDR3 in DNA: TGTGCCAGCAGTTTGACAGGCTACGAGCAGTACTTC. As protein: CASSLTGYEQYF.

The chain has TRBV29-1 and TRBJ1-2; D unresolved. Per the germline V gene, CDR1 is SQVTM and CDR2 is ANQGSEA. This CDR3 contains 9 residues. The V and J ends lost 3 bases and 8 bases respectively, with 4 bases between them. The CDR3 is CSVDRGYTF. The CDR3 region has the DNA TGCAGCGTTGACCGGGGCTACACCTTC.